What follows are 23 T cell receptor beta chains derived from one specimen sequenced in a study of CD8 T cells in ankylosing spondylitis. TCRdb called the 5' RACE reads again in MiXCR, with one record for every CDR3 protein. The data contain approximately 150,000 distinct CDR3 sequences, under 35% of them singletons. The sequenced material came from synovial fluid, either unsorted or a sorted T cell fraction (not recorded which). The receptor source for this set is a male donor with ankylosing spondylitis.

The rearrangement links TRBV20-1 to TRBJ2-5; TRBD2 matches at 7 bases. The CDR3 sequence is 14 residues long. Trimming removed 1 base from V and 5 bases from J; junction bases left unmatched: 7. CDR1 and CDR2 from the germline V gene are DFQATT and SNEGSKA (reference sequence). CDR3 loop: CSARGNRLAETQYF. CDR3 in DNA: TGCAGTGCTAGAGGAAATAGACTAGCTGAGACCCAGTACTTC.

V usage is TRBV5-1 and J usage is TRBJ1-2; 8 bases align to TRBD1. CDR3 length: 15 amino acids. Germline lookup yields CDR1 SGHRS and CDR2 YFSETQ. With 0 bases clipped from V and 2 bases from J, the junction kept 3 bases outside the gene matches. The CDR3 bases are TGCGCCAGCAGCTTGGTGGCAGGGGGCAACTATGGCTACACCTTC. Encoded protein: CASSLVAGGNYGYTF.

This rearrangement joins TRBV3-1 to TRBJ2-1; 8 bases map to TRBD1. Germline trimming cut 4 bases from V and 6 bases from J; bases unmatched to any gene: 5. The germline gives CDR1 LGHDT, CDR2 YNNKEL (reference sequence). The CDR3 contains 14 residues. The DNA of the CDR3 is TGTGCCAGCAGCCGGACAGGGACCAGCAATGAGCAGTTCTTC. Residues: CASSRTGTSNEQFF.

This rearrangement joins TRBV2 to TRBJ2-7, with 11 nucleotides matching TRBD1. The V gene's germline CDR1 is SNHLY and CDR2 FYNNEI. This CDR3 comprises 14 residues. V shed 6 bases and J 1 base; nucleotides not matched to a gene: 2. The CDR3 protein is CASRGTGGSYEQYF. The CDR3 DNA sequence: TGTGCCAGCAGGGGGACAGGGGGATCCTACGAGCAGTACTTC.

J is TRBJ1-2 and V is TRBV7-9, with D possibly TRBD1 on 5 matching bases. The CDR3 loop spans 12 amino acids. In germline, CDR1 is SEHNR, CDR2 FQNEAQ (reference sequence). The V end was cut by 5 bases, the J end by 2 bases, with 6 bases between. The CDR3 is CASSRDNYGYTF. In DNA form, the CDR3 reads TGTGCCAGCAGCCGGGACAACTATGGCTACACCTTC.

This clonotype has a count of ten or more. The V gene is TRBV6-2 or TRBV6-3, the J gene TRBJ2-1; no definite D call. The germline V and J ends were trimmed by 0 bases and 0 bases, with 9 bases remaining between them. The CDR3 is made up of 16 amino acids. Per germline, CDR1 MNHEY and CDR2 SVGEGT. CDR3 residues: CASSYSISSSYNEQFF. CDR3 in DNA: TGTGCCAGCAGTTACTCGATATCTAGCTCCTACAATGAGCAGTTCTTC.

The chain recombines TRBV3-1 with TRBJ2-5; 11 nucleotides align to TRBD2. Germline V CDR1 and CDR2: LGHDT, YNNKEL (reference sequence). The CDR3 loop spans 14 amino acids. The junction had 6 bases not matched to a gene; V was cut back by 3 bases and J by 9 bases. The CDR3 is CASSQDSGRESQYF. The CDR3 DNA reads as TGTGCCAGCAGCCAGGATAGCGGGAGGGAGTCCCAGTACTTC.

There are a few counts of this clonotype. This chain joins TRBV10-3 and TRBJ2-7; D is perhaps TRBD1 or TRBD2 (7 bases each). Germline lookup yields CDR1 ENHRY and CDR2 SYGVKD. CDR3 length equals 15 residues. V was cut by 2 bases and J by 3 bases, with 14 bases left in between. CDR3 coding DNA: TGTGCCATCAGTGAGCCGCCAGGGGGGGGCTACGAGCAGTACTTC. Translation: CAISEPPGGGYEQYF.

This clonotype occurred a few times. This chain uses TRBV20-1 with TRBJ2-5, with 7 bases matching TRBD2. This CDR3 comprises 13 residues. Germline assignment: CDR1 DFQATT and CDR2 SNEGSKA (reference sequence). The V gene end was trimmed by 5 bases and the J gene end by 7 bases; junction bases not matched to a gene: 10. CDR3 sequence (DNA): TGCAGTGCTTCGGACGAGGGGAGGGGGACCCAGTACTTC. Amino acids: CSASDEGRGTQYF.

This clonotype was detected a few times. V and J are TRBV5-1 and TRBJ2-3, with D uncertain. V lost 0 bases to trimming and J lost 2 bases, with 13 bases between them. The CDR3 contains 16 residues. The germline gives CDR1 SGHRS, CDR2 YFSETQ. The DNA for the CDR3 is TGCGCCAGCAGCTTGGTTTTATACTCGTCCACAGATACGCAGTATTTT. It is translated as CASSLVLYSSTDTQYF.

This clonotype appeared a few times. The chain couples TRBV28 to TRBJ1-2; 9 bases map to TRBD1. Per germline, CDR1 MDHEN and CDR2 SYDVKM. Germline trimming cut 0 bases from V and 2 bases from J; bases unmatched to any gene: 7. This CDR3 region has 17 residues. The CDR3 reads CASSLWRTGARNYGYTF. CDR3 bases: TGTGCCAGCAGTTTATGGAGGACAGGGGCACGAAACTATGGCTACACCTTC.

The sample holds many counts of this clonotype. The rearrangement uses TRBV5-1 and TRBJ2-5; possibly TRBD2 for D (7 bases). Germline V gene lookup returns CDR1 SGHRS and CDR2 YFSETQ. V lost 4 bases, J lost 5 bases, and 18 bases lay in between. The CDR3 is made up of 15 amino acids. The chain's CDR3 is CASSRGAGTGETQYF. CDR3 coding DNA: TGCGCCAGCAGCCGGGGGGCCGGGACGGGGGAGACCCAGTACTTC. Full variable domain (rest looked up from reference TRBV5-1 and TRBJ2-5): KAGVTQTPRYLIKTRGQQVTLSCSPISGHRSVSWYQQTPGQGLQFLFEYFSETQRNKGNFPGRFSGRQFSNSRSEMNVSTLELGDSALYLCASSRGAGTGETQYFGPGTRLLVL.

This clonotype was counted between two and nine times. The chain carries TRBV12-3 or TRBV12-4 and TRBJ2-2; D may be TRBD1 (6 bases). The CDR3 is made up of 14 amino acids. V dropped 1 base and J dropped 3 bases, with 6 bases sitting between them. The DNA for the CDR3 is TGTGCCAGCAGTTTAGACAGGGACACCGGGGAGCTGTTTTTT. It codes for CASSLDRDTGELFF.

The chain couples TRBV4-1 to TRBJ2-2, with TRBD1 matching 8 bases. J lost 5 bases, V lost 3 bases, and 8 bases had no gene match. There are 16 residues in the CDR3. CDR1 MGHRA and CDR2 YSYEKL come from the germline V gene. DNA of the CDR3: TGCGCCAGCAGCCACCCGTCGACAGGGGTGACCGGGGAGCTGTTTTTT. Protein product: CASSHPSTGVTGELFF.

This clonotype has at least ten counts. The J gene is TRBJ1-1, the V gene TRBV10-3; 7 nucleotides agree with TRBD1. This CDR3 region has 14 residues. Germline V gene sequence: CDR1 ENHRY, CDR2 SYGVKD. Unmatched junction bases numbered 5, after V lost 4 bases and J lost 3 bases. CDR3: CAISARQGDTEAFF. In DNA form, the CDR3 reads TGTGCCATCAGTGCCAGACAGGGTGACACTGAAGCTTTCTTT.

The gene calls are TRBV6-1 and TRBJ1-1; no clear D. CDR3 length equals 15 residues. Germline V lookup: CDR1 MNHNS, CDR2 SASEGT. Trimming cost V 4 bases and J 0 bases, with 12 bases left between them. As DNA, the CDR3 is TGTGCCAGCAGTGGTGGTCAGACAATGAACACTGAAGCTTTCTTT. Its protein is CASSGGQTMNTEAFF.

The rearrangement uses TRBV6-1 and TRBJ1-5; a weak D match, TRBD1 (5 bases). CDR1 MNHNS and CDR2 SASEGT come from the germline V gene. Trimming removed 4 bases at V and 3 bases at J, with 13 bases between. CDR3 length: 15 amino acids. This chain's CDR3 is CASSASRQTNQPQHF. The CDR3 DNA reads TGTGCCAGCAGTGCTTCTCGACAGACCAATCAGCCCCAGCATTTT.

The chain couples TRBV7-2 to TRBJ1-2; the match to TRBD1 covers 9 bases. This CDR3 is 15 amino acids long. The V gene's germline CDR1 is SGHTA and CDR2 FQGNSA. The J segment lost 3 bases and the V segment lost 8 bases, leaving 10 bases of the junction unmatched. The CDR3 spells CASDWDRASHYGYTF. Written as DNA, the CDR3 is TGTGCCAGCGATTGGGACAGGGCATCCCACTATGGCTACACCTTC.

The V call is TRBV5-4, the J call TRBJ2-1; 8 nucleotides align to TRBD1. Germline values: CDR1 SGHNT, CDR2 YYREEE (reference sequence). V shed 5 bases and J 8 bases; nucleotides not matched to a gene: 12. The CDR3 has 15 amino acids. CDR3 in DNA: TGTGCCAGCAGACGTGTGACAGGGGCTTCGGATGAGCAGTTCTTC. Amino acid sequence: CASRRVTGASDEQFF. The full variable domain, in which reference TRBV5-4 and TRBJ2-1 provide the parts outside the CDR3, is ETGVTQSPTHLIKTRGQQVTLRCSSQSGHNTVSWYQQALGQGPQFIFQYYREEENGRGNFPPRFSGLQFPNYSSELNVNALELDDSALYLCASRRVTGASDEQFFGPGTRLTVL.

This clonotype showed up just a few times. The V and J genes are TRBV12-3 or TRBV12-4 and TRBJ2-5; a possible D gene is TRBD2 (5 bases). V was clipped by 3 bases and J by 7 bases, with 12 bases between them. The length of the CDR3 is 13 residues. The CDR3: CASSFGGEGTQYF. In DNA, the CDR3 is TGTGCCAGCAGTTTCGGCGGAGAGGGGACCCAGTACTTC.

CDR3 nucleotide sequence: TGTGCCACCCGGACAGGGCCGATGGGTTCACCCCTCCACTTT. It yields the protein CATRTGPMGSPLHF. The chain has TRBV7-6 and TRBJ1-6, with 8 bases lining up with TRBD1. Germline-derived CDR1 and CDR2 are SGHVS and FNYEAQ. The CDR3 spans 14 residues. The V gene end was trimmed by 10 bases and the J gene end by 9 bases; junction bases not matched to a gene: 11.

This clonotype turned up a few times. This chain connects TRBV20-1 to TRBJ1-1, with a possible D match to TRBD1 (5 bases). Trimming removed 3 bases at V and 5 bases at J, with 16 bases between. The CDR3 covers 14 residues. From germline, CDR1 is DFQATT and CDR2 SNEGSKA (reference sequence). In DNA, the CDR3 is TGCAGTGCTAGGAGGGGAGGTGGGCAGACTGAAGCTTTCTTT. Translated, it gives CSARRGGGQTEAFF.

This chain uses TRBV20-1 with TRBJ2-3, with TRBD1 matching 10 bases. With 8 bases clipped from V and 6 bases from J, the junction kept 11 bases outside the gene matches. The CDR3 runs to 14 residues. From germline, CDR1 is DFQATT and CDR2 SNEGSKA (reference sequence). CDR3 coding DNA: TGCAGTCCAGAGCAGGGGACAGGGGCCGATACGCAGTATTTT. It yields the protein CSPEQGTGADTQYF.